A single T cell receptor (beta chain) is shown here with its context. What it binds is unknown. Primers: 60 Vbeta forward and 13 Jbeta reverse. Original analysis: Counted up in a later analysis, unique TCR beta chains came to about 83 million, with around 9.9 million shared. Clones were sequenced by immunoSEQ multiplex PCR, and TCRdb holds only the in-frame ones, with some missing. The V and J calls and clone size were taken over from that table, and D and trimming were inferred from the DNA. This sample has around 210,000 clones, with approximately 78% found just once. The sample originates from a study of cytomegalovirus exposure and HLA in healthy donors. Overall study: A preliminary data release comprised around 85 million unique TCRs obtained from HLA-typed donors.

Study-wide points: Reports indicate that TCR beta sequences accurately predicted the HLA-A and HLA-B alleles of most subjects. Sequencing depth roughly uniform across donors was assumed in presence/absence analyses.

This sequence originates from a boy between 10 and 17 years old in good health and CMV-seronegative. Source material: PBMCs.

CDR3 protein: CASSDSGQGFNEQYF. CDR3 sequence (DNA): TGTGCCAGCAGCGACTCCGGACAGGGTTTTAACGAGCAGTACTTC. V and J are TRBV7-2 and TRBJ2-7; 8 bases fit TRBD1. Trimming removed 5 bases from V and 5 bases from J; junction bases left unmatched: 11. The germline V gene encodes CDR1 SGHTA and CDR2 FQGNSA. CDR3 length: 15 residues.